One sample yielded the 19 T cell receptor beta chains listed below, sequenced in a study of identical twins. One entry per CDR3 protein results from TCRdb running MiXCR on the 5' RACE reads. The table shows approximately 350,000 distinct CDR3 sequences, with 9% to 15% occurring only once. These records were also assigned to another study, of yellow fever vaccine responses in identical twins.

The sequenced sample consisted of CD8+ T cells sorted from blood. Receptors originate from a woman between 18 and 29 years old in good health.

This chain's CDR3 is CASSPLRLAGDNYNEQFF. In nucleotides, the CDR3 is TGTGCCAGCAGTCCACTAAGACTAGCGGGAGATAACTACAATGAGCAGTTCTTC. The V and J genes are TRBV28 and TRBJ2-1; 12 bases line up with TRBD2. The germline CDR1 and CDR2 sequences are MDHEN and SYDVKM. CDR3 length: 18 residues. V dropped 5 bases and J dropped 3; count of bases not matched to a gene: 11. Full variable domain (outside the CDR3, taken from reference TRBV28 and TRBJ2-1): DVKVTQSSRYLVKRTGEKVFLECVQDMDHENMFWYRQDPGLGLRLIYFSYDVKMKEKGDIPEGYSVSREKKERFSLILESASTNQTSMYLCASSPLRLAGDNYNEQFFGPGTRLTVL.

The rearrangement joins TRBV12-3 or TRBV12-4 to TRBJ2-2, with 11 positions matching TRBD2. V shed 3 bases and J 1 base; nucleotides not matched to a gene: 4. The CDR3 sequence is 17 residues long. CDR3 in DNA: TGTGCCAGCAGTTTCGGGGGACTAGCGGAGAACACCGGGGAGCTGTTTTTT. Translating it yields CASSFGGLAENTGELFF.

In its sample, this clonotype was seen many times. The chain is built from TRBV7-9 and TRBJ2-1; D gene uncertain. The germline CDR1 and CDR2 sequences are SEHNR and FQNEAQ (reference sequence). V was pared by 5 bases and J by 2 bases, with 13 bases between. The CDR3 runs to 15 residues. CDR3 region: CASSITIPTYNEQFF. In nucleotides, the CDR3 is TGTGCCAGCAGCATTACTATCCCAACCTACAATGAGCAGTTCTTC.

The chain combines TRBV11-2 with TRBJ2-7; D perhaps matches TRBD2 (6 bases). The CDR3 has 16 residues. Trimming left V 1 base short and J 3 bases short, with 16 bases between. Germline V gives CDR1 SGHAT, CDR2 FQNNGV. The CDR3 loop is CASSLAPTSFDYEQYF. For the CDR3, the DNA is TGTGCCAGCAGCTTAGCCCCTACTAGCTTCGACTACGAGCAGTACTTC.

The V gene is TRBV6-2 or TRBV6-3, the J gene TRBJ2-7, with D unresolved. The V end was cut by 6 bases, the J end by 0 bases, with 12 bases between. Per the germline V gene, CDR1 is MNHEY and CDR2 is SVGEGT. The CDR3 is 14 amino acids. This CDR3 is CASRTAGHSYEQYF. The CDR3 bases are TGTGCCAGCAGGACCGCCGGGCACTCCTACGAGCAGTACTTC.

V usage is TRBV12-3 or TRBV12-4 and J usage is TRBJ2-1, with TRBD1 matching 7 bases. After removal of 5 bases from V and 1 base from J, the junction contained 8 bases not matched to a gene. The CDR3 loop spans 16 amino acids. In nucleotides, the CDR3 is TGTGCCAGCAGTGACTCGGACAGGAATTCCTACAATGAGCAGTTCTTC. Its protein is CASSDSDRNSYNEQFF.

The chain combines TRBV5-4 with TRBJ1-2; D is undetermined. Germline CDR1 is SGHNT and CDR2 is YYREEE (reference sequence). Deletions cut 2 bases from V and 4 bases from J, with 12 bases between. The CDR3 has 14 amino acids. DNA of the CDR3: TGTGCCAGCAGCTTTACAGCCTCCGGCTATGGCTACACCTTC. Amino acid sequence: CASSFTASGYGYTF.

This clonotype was seen a few times. This sequence joins TRBV4-2 and TRBJ2-7, with D tentatively TRBD1 (6 bases). CDR1 and CDR2 (germline): LGHNA, YNFKEQ. The CDR3 spans 15 residues. Trimming took off 0 bases at V and 1 base at J, with 10 bases between the two ends. The CDR3 bases are TGTGCCAGCAGCCAAGAGGACAGACAATCCTACGAGCAGTACTTC. This gives the protein CASSQEDRQSYEQYF.

In its sample, this clonotype was seen a few times. DNA for the CDR3: TGTGCCACCAGCGGACAGAGCTCCTACGAGCAGTACTTC. It translates to CATSGQSSYEQYF. The chain links TRBV15 to TRBJ2-7; D is perhaps TRBD1 (6 bases). CDR1 is LNHNV and CDR2 is YYDKDF in the germline V gene (reference sequence). Trimming pared 5 bases from V and 0 bases from J, leaving 8 bases between. This CDR3 spans 13 amino acids.

This clonotype was counted many times. V usage is TRBV7-6 and J usage is TRBJ1-1, with 7 positions matching TRBD1. The ends lost 5 bases at V and 3 bases at J; junction bases unmatched: 9. The germline V gene has CDR1 SGHVS and CDR2 FNYEAQ. The CDR3 is made up of 15 amino acids. The CDR3, as DNA: TGTGCCAGCAGCCCACAAACAGGGGTGGACACTGAAGCTTTCTTT. As protein: CASSPQTGVDTEAFF.

The chain employs TRBV7-8 and TRBJ2-1; D is unclear. From germline, CDR1 is SGHVS and CDR2 FQNEAQ. Trimming cost V 6 bases and J 4 bases, with 19 bases left between them. This CDR3 comprises 16 residues. CDR3 DNA: TGTGCCAGCAGGGAGAGGCCAGCAAGCTTTTACAATGAGCAGTTCTTC. This sequence encodes CASRERPASFYNEQFF.

This clonotype was seen repeatedly, ten times or more. One junction end disagrees with the germline gene, perhaps due to a read error. J is TRBJ2-1 and V is TRBV28; no clear D. The CDR3 spans 11 residues. Germline V gene sequence: CDR1 MDHEN, CDR2 SYDVKM. DNA of the CDR3: TGCGCCAGCAGCTCGGGCAATGAGCAGTTCTTC. Protein product: CASSSGNEQFF.

This clonotype appeared a few times. The genes are TRBV28 and TRBJ2-5; D might be TRBD1 (5 bases). Trimming cost V 2 bases and J 2 bases, with 15 bases left between them. CDR3 length equals 16 residues. Germline-derived CDR1 and CDR2 are MDHEN and SYDVKM. The CDR3 DNA is TGTGCCAGCAGTTTACTATTGGGCAGGGTTCAAGAGACCCAGTACTTC. This sequence encodes CASSLLLGRVQETQYF. Full variable domain (rest looked up from reference TRBV28 and TRBJ2-5): DVKVTQSSRYLVKRTGEKVFLECVQDMDHENMFWYRQDPGLGLRLIYFSYDVKMKEKGDIPEGYSVSREKKERFSLILESASTNQTSMYLCASSLLLGRVQETQYFGPGTRLLVL.

The sample holds a few counts of this clonotype. The chain couples TRBV4-1 to TRBJ2-1; 10 bases align to TRBD2. The CDR3 totals 17 residues. Germline V lookup: CDR1 MGHRA, CDR2 YSYEKL. The V segment lost 3 bases and the J segment 0 bases; nucleotides outside the gene matches: 5. The CDR3 region has the DNA TGCGCCAGCAGCCATCCCTCTAGCGGGAGCTCCTACAATGAGCAGTTCTTC. This translates into CASSHPSSGSSYNEQFF.

This clonotype was observed many times. The J gene is TRBJ2-3, the V gene TRBV4-1; 9 nucleotides line up with TRBD1. After removal of 1 base from V and 3 bases from J, the junction contained 5 bases not matched to a gene. The CDR3 is 16 residues long. CDR1 and CDR2 from the germline V gene are MGHRA and YSYEKL. CDR3 sequence (DNA): TGCGCCAGCAGCCAAGCTATCGACAGGGGGACAGATACGCAGTATTTT. Its translation: CASSQAIDRGTDTQYF.

This clonotype was seen only a few times. The chain recombines TRBV19 with TRBJ2-1; weak D call: TRBD2 (6 bases). There are 15 residues in the CDR3. The V gene lost 1 base and the J gene lost 10 bases, with 17 bases spanning the gap. Germline values: CDR1 LNHDA, CDR2 SQIVND (reference sequence). The CDR3 sequence is CASSIGGVGGPEQFF. The CDR3 nucleotides read TGTGCCAGTAGTATAGGAGGGGTCGGGGGTCCGGAGCAGTTCTTC.

The rearrangement joins TRBV13 to TRBJ2-5; maybe TRBD2 (6 bases). The CDR3 totals 15 residues. V gave up 1 base and J gave up 3 bases, with 12 bases separating them. Germline V gene sequence: CDR1 PRHDT, CDR2 FYEKMQ (reference sequence). In DNA form, the CDR3 reads TGTGCCAGCAGCTTAGATCTGGGGGGAGAAGAGACCCAGTACTTC. Its protein is CASSLDLGGEETQYF.

This clonotype was observed a few times. V and J are TRBV7-9 and TRBJ2-1; D is unresolved. V dropped 5 bases and J dropped 5 bases, with 16 bases sitting between them. This CDR3 region has 15 residues. CDR1 and CDR2 from the germline V gene are SEHNR and FQNEAQ (reference sequence). CDR3 sequence reads: CASSPHASLDNEQFF. The DNA for the CDR3 is TGTGCCAGCAGCCCCCATGCCTCCCTGGACAATGAGCAGTTCTTC.

Here the CDR3 DNA reads TGTGCCAGCAGTGAAAACAGGGGGCTAGGCACTGAAGCTTTCTTT. This encodes CASSENRGLGTEAFF. V usage is TRBV14 and J usage is TRBJ1-1; 9 bases match TRBD1. Germline trimming cut 6 bases from V and 4 bases from J; bases unmatched to any gene: 9. The germline V gene has CDR1 SGHDN and CDR2 FVKESK. CDR3 length: 15 residues.